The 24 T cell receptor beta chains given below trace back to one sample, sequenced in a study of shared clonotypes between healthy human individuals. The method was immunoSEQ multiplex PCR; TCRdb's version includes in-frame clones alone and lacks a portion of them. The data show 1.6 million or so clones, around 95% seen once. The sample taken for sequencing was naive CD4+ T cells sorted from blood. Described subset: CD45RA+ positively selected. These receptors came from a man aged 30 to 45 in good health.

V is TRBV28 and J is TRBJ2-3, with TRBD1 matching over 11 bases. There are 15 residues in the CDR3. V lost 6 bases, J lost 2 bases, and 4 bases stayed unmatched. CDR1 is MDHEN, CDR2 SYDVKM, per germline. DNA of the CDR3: TGTGCCAGCAGCACGGACAGGGGGCCCACAGATACGCAGTATTTT. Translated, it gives CASSTDRGPTDTQYF.

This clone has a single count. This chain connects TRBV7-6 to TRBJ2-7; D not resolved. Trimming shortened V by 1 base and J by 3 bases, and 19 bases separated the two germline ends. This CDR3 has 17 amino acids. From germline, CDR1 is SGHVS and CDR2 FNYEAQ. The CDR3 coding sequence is TGTGCCAGCAGCTTAGTGGATGGGCCGAACTCTCGCTACGAGCAGTACTTC. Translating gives CASSLVDGPNSRYEQYF.

The CDR3 DNA reads as TGTGCCAGCAGGCTCAGGAGCGACACCGGGGAGCTGTTTTTT. This translates into CASRLRSDTGELFF. The chain links TRBV6-4 to TRBJ2-2; the D is unclear. The CDR3 spans 14 residues. Between the trimmed V and J ends, which lost 6 bases and 3 bases, there was a span of 11 bases. Germline assignment: CDR1 MRHNA and CDR2 SNTAGT.

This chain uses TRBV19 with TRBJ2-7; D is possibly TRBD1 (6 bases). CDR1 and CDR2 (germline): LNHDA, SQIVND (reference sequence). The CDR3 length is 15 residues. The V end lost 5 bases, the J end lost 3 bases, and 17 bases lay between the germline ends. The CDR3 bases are TGTGCCAGTAGTTCGCACAGGGTGGAAGACTACGAGCAGTACTTC. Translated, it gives CASSSHRVEDYEQYF. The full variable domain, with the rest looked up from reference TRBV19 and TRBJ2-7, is DGGITQSPKYLFRKEGQNVTLSCEQNLNHDAMYWYRQDPGQGLRLIYYSQIVNDFQKGDIAEGYSVSREKKESFPLTVTSAQKNPTAFYLCASSSHRVEDYEQYFGPGTRLTVT.

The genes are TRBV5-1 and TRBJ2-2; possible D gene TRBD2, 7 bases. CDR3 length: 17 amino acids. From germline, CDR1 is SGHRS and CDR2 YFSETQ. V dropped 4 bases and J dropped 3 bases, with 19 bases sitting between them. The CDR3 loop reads CASSALKGEGHTGELFF. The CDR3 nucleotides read TGCGCCAGCAGCGCCCTAAAGGGGGAGGGCCACACCGGGGAGCTGTTTTTT.

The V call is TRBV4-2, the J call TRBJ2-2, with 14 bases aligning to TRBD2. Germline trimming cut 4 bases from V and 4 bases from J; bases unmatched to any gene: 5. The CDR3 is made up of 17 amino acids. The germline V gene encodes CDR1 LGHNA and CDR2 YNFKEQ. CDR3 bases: TGTGCCAGCAGCCGGGGACTAGCGGGAGAAGGCACCGGGGAGCTGTTTTTT. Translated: CASSRGLAGEGTGELFF.

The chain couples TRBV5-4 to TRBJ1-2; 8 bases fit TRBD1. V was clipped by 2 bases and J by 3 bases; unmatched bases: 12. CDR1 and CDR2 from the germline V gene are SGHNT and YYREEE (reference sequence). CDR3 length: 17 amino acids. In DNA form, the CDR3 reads TGTGCCAGCAGCTTTTGGACTCAACCGACAGGGGACTATGGCTACACCTTC. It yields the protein CASSFWTQPTGDYGYTF.

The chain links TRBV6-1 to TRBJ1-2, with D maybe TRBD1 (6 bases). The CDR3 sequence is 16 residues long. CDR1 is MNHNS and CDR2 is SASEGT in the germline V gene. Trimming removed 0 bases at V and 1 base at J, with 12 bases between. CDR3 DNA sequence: TGTGCCAGCAGTGAAGCGGGGGGCCGCCTTAACTATGGCTACACCTTC. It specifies CASSEAGGRLNYGYTF.

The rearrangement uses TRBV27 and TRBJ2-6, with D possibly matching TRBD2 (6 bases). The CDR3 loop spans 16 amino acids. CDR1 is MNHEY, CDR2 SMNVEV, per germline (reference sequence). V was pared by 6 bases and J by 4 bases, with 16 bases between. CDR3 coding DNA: TGTGCCAGCAGCCGAATTGGGACTTCGGGGGCCAACGTCCTGACTTTC. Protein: CASSRIGTSGANVLTF.

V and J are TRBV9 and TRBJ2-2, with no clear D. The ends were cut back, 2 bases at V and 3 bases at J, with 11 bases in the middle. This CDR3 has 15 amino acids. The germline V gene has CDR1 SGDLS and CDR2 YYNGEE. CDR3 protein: CASSVEGIDTGELFF. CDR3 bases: TGTGCCAGCAGCGTTGAAGGGATAGACACCGGGGAGCTGTTTTTT.

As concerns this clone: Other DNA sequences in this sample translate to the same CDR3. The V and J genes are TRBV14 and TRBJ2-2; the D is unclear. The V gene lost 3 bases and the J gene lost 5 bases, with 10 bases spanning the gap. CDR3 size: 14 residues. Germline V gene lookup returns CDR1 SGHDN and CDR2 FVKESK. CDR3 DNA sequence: TGTGCCAGCAGCCAGATCCTAGGAACCGGGGAGCTGTTTTTT. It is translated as CASSQILGTGELFF.

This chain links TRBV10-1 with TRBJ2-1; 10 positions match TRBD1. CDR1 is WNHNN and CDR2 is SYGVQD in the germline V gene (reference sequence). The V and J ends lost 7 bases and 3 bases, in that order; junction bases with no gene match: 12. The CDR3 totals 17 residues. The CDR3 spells CASTSYVGQGLYNEQFF. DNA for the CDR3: TGCGCCAGCACTTCCTATGTGGGACAGGGGCTCTACAATGAGCAGTTCTTC.

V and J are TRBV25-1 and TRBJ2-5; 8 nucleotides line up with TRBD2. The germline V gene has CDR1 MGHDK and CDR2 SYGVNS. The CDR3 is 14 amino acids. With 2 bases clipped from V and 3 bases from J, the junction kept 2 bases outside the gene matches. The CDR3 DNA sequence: TGTGCCAGCAGTGAAGGTAGCGGGAAAGAGACCCAGTACTTC. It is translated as CASSEGSGKETQYF.

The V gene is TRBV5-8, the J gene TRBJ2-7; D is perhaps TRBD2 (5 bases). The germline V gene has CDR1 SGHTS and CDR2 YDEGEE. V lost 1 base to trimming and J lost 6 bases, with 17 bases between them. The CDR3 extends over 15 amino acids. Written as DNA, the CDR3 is TGTGCCAGCAGCTTGACAACGGACCGAGGGTTCGAGCAGTACTTC. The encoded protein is CASSLTTDRGFEQYF.

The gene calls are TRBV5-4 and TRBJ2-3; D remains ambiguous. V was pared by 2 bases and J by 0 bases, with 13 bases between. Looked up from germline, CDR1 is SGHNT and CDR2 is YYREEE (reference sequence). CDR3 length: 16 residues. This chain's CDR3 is CASSFPLLDSTDTQYF. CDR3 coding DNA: TGTGCCAGCAGCTTCCCTCTCCTGGACAGCACAGATACGCAGTATTTT.

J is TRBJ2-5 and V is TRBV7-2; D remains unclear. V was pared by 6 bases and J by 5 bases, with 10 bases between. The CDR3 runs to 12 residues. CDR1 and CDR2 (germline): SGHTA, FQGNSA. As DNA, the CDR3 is TGTGCCAGCAGTAGGGCCCGCGAGACCCAGTACTTC. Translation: CASSRARETQYF. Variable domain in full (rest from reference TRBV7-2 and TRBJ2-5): GAGVSQSPSNKVTEKGKDVELRCDPISGHTALYWYRQSLGQGLEFLIYFQGNSAPDKSGLPSDRFSAERTGGSVSTLTIQRTQQEDSAVYLCASSRARETQYFGPGTRLLVL.

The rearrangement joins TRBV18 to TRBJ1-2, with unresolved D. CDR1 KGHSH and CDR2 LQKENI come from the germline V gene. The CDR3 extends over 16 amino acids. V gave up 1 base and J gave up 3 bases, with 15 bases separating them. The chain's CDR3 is CASSPLSGQQDYGYTF. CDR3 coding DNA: TGTGCCAGCTCACCACTTAGCGGGCAGCAGGACTATGGCTACACCTTC. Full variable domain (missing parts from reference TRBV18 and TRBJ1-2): NAGVMQNPRHLVRRRGQEARLRCSPMKGHSHVYWYRQLPEEGLKFMVYLQKENIIDESGMPKERFSAEFPKEGPSILRIQQVVRGDSAAYFCASSPLSGQQDYGYTFGSGTRLTVV.

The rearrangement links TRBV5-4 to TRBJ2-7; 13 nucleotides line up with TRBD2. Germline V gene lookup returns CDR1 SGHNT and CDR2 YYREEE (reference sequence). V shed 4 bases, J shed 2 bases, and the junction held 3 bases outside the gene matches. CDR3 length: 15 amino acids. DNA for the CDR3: TGTGCCAGCAGCACGGGACTAGCGGGACCCTACGAGCAGTACTTC. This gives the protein CASSTGLAGPYEQYF.

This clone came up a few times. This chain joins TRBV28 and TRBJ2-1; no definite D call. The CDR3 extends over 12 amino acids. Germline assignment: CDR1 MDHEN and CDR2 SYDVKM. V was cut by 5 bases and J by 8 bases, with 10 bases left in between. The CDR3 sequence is CASSASSDEQFF. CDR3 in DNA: TGTGCCAGCAGTGCTAGTTCGGATGAGCAGTTCTTC.

The CDR3 sequence: CASSLALGQGWGDTQYF. The CDR3 DNA is TGTGCCAGCAGCTTGGCCTTGGGACAGGGTTGGGGAGATACGCAGTATTTT. The chain carries TRBV5-4 and TRBJ2-3, with 9 bases that match TRBD1. V was pared by 0 bases and J by 5 bases, with 10 bases of the junction left unmatched. This CDR3 comprises 17 residues. The germline V gene encodes CDR1 SGHNT and CDR2 YYREEE (reference sequence).

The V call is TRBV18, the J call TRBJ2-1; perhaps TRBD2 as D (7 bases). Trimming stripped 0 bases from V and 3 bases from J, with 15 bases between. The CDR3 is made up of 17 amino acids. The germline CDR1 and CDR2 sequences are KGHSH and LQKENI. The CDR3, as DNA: TGTGCCAGCTCACCACCAGGGGGGGGGCAGGTCTACAATGAGCAGTTCTTC. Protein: CASSPPGGGQVYNEQFF.

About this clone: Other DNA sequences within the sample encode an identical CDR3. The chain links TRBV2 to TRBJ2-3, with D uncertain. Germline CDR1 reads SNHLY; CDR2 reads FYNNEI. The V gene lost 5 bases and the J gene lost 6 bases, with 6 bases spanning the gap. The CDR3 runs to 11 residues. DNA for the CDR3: TGTGCCAGCAGTAACACGGATACGCAGTATTTT. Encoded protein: CASSNTDTQYF.

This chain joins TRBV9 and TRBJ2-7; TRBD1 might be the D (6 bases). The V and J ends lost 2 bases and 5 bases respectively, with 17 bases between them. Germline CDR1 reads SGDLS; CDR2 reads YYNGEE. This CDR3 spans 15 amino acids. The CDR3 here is CASSVSPGQSDEQYF. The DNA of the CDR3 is TGTGCCAGCAGCGTCTCCCCGGGACAATCGGACGAGCAGTACTTC.

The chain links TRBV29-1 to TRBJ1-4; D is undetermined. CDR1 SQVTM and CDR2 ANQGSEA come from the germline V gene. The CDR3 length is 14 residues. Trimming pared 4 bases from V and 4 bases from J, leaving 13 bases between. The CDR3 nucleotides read TGCAGCGTTGGGGGTAGGCCCCTTAATGAAAAACTGTTTTTT. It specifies CSVGGRPLNEKLFF.